Sequencing of this T cell receptor beta chain was carried out in a study of shared clonotypes between healthy human individuals. As regards this clone: Its antigen remains unknown.

Data came from immunoSEQ multiplex PCR; TCRdb stores just in-frame clones and leaves some out. The sample lists under 600,000 clones, 95% to 98% seen once, with more than 0.3% in the top ten. Terminally differentiated effector memory CD45RA+ cells were left out of the naive CD8 fraction, which was CD45RO-negative and positively selected for CCR7. Study-wide results and limits: Enrolling few donors narrowed the genetic and exposure-history diversity that was represented. Among non-shared clonotypes, generation probabilities were lower than among those shared by all four donors. Generally, naive subsets came out with larger estimated richness than memory subsets.

The CDR3 covers 15 residues. V was shortened by 1 base and J by 1 base, with 10 bases between the two germline ends. Germline V gives CDR1 SGHVS, CDR2 FQNEAQ. Source material: naive CD8+ T cells sorted from blood. The TCR originated in a man in his thirties or forties in good health. This sequence joins TRBV7-8 and TRBJ2-5, with D tentatively TRBD2 (6 bases). In DNA, the CDR3 is TGTGCCAGCAGCTTAGTGGCGGGGACCCAAGAGACCCAGTACTTC. As protein: CASSLVAGTQETQYF. Filled out from reference TRBV7-8 and TRBJ2-5, the complete variable domain reads GAGVSQSPRYKVAKRGQDVALRCDPISGHVSLFWYQQALGQGPEFLTYFQNEAQLDKSGLPSDRFFAERPEGSVSTLKIQRTQQEDSAVYLCASSLVAGTQETQYFGPGTRLLVL.